The clone carrying this TCR beta chain was recorded many times. Germline trimming cut 9 bases from V and 5 bases from J; bases unmatched to any gene: 21. The CDR3 extends over 18 amino acids. Germline assignment: CDR1 KGHDR and CDR2 SFDVKD. MiXCR was used by TCRdb to re-call the PCR reads. This repertoire shows roughly 33,000 clones, around a sixth found once; its top ten account for approximately 7%. Thyroid surgery was performed in patients who had received no treatment beforehand. The data originate from a study of metastatic and nonmetastatic thyroid tumors. The sequence was obtained from a female donor with papillary thyroid cancer or a benign thyroid nodule (not recorded which). Some clones in this sample may be carry-over from other donors' samples. This chain connects TRBV24-1 to TRBJ1-2; 9 positions match TRBD1. The sequenced sample consisted of blood. The CDR3, as DNA: TGTGCCACCTATGGGCCGGGACAGGGTAAAGGATTCCAATATGGCTACACCTTC. As protein: CATYGPGQGKGFQYGYTF.